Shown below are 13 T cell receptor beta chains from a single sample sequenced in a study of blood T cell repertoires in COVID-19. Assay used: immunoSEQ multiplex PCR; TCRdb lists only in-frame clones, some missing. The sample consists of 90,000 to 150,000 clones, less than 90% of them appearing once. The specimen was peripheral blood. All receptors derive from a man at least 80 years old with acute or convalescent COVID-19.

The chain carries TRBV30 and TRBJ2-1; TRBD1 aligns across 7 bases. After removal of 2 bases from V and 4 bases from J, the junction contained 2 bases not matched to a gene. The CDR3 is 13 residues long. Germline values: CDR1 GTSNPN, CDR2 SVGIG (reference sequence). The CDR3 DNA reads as TGTGCCTGGAGTCGGGACAGATACAATGAGCAGTTCTTC. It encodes CAWSRDRYNEQFF.

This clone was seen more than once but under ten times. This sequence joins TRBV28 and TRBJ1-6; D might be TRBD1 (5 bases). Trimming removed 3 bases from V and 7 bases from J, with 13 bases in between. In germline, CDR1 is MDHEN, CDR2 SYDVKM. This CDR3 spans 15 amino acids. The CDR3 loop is CASSFGGRGNSPLHF. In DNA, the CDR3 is TGTGCCAGCAGTTTCGGGGGAAGAGGCAATTCACCCCTCCACTTT.

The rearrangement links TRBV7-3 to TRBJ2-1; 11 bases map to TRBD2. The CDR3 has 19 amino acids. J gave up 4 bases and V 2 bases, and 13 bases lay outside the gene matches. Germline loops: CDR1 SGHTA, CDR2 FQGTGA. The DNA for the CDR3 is TGTGCCAGCAGCTTAGTGGGGGGTCCGGGACTAGCGGCTTACAATGAGCAGTTCTTC. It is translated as CASSLVGGPGLAAYNEQFF. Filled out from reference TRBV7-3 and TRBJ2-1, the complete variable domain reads GAGVSQTPSNKVTEKGKYVELRCDPISGHTALYWYRQSLGQGPEFLIYFQGTGAADDSGLPNDRFFAVRPEGSVSTLKIQRTERGDSAVYLCASSLVGGPGLAAYNEQFFGPGTRLTVL.

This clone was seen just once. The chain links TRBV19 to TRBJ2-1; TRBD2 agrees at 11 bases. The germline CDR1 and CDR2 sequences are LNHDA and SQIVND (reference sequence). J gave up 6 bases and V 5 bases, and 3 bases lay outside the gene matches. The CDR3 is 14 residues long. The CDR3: CASSPGLAGNEQFF. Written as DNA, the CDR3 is TGTGCCAGTAGTCCCGGACTAGCGGGCAATGAGCAGTTCTTC.

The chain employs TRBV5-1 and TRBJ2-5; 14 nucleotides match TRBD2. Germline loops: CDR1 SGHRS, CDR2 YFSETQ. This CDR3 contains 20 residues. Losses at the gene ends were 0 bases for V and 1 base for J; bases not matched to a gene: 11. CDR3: CASSLGLAGGLIFFQETQYF. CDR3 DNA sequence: TGCGCCAGCAGCTTGGGACTAGCGGGAGGGCTAATATTTTTCCAAGAGACCCAGTACTTC.

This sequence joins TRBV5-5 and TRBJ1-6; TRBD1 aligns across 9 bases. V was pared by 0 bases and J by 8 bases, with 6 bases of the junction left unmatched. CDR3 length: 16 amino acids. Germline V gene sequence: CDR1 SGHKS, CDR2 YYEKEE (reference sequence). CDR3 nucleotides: TGTGCCAGCAGCTTGGCCCAGGGACAGGGAGATTCACCCCTCCACTTT. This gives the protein CASSLAQGQGDSPLHF.

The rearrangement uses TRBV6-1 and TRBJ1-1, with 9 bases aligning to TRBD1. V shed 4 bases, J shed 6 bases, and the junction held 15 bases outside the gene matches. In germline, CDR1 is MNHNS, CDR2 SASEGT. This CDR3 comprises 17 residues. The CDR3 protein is CASSARGPGQGQPEAFF. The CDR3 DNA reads TGTGCCAGCAGTGCGAGGGGCCCGGGACAGGGTCAGCCTGAAGCTTTCTTT.

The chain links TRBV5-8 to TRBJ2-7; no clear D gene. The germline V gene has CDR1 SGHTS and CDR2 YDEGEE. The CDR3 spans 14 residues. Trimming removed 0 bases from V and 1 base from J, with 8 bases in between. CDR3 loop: CASSLVGSSYEQYF. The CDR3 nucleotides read TGTGCCAGCAGCTTGGTCGGTTCGTCCTACGAGCAGTACTTC.

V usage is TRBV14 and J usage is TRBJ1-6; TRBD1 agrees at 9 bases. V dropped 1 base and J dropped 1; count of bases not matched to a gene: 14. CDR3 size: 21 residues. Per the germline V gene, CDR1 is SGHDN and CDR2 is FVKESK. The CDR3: CASSQVWEDRGKESYNSPLHF. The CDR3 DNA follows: TGTGCCAGCAGCCAAGTATGGGAGGACAGGGGTAAGGAATCCTATAATTCACCCCTCCACTTT.

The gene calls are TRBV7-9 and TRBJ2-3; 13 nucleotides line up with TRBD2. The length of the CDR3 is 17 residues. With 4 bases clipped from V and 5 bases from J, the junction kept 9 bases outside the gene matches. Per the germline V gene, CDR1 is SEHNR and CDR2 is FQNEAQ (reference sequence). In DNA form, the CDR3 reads TGTGCCAGCAGCTCCCTTACTAGCGGGAGGGCCCTAGATACGCAGTATTTT. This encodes CASSSLTSGRALDTQYF. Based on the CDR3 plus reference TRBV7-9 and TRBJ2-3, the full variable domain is DTGVSQNPRHKITKRGQNVTFRCDPISEHNRLYWYRQTLGQGPEFLTYFQNEAQLEKSRLLSDRFSAERPKGSFSTLEIQRTEQGDSAMYLCASSSLTSGRALDTQYFGPGTRLTVL.

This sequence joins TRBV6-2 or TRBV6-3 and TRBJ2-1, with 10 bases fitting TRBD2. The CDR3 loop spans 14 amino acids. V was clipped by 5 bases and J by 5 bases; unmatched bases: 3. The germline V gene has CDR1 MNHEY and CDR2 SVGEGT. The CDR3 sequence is CASSPAGGNNEQFF. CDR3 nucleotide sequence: TGTGCCAGCAGTCCAGCGGGAGGGAACAATGAGCAGTTCTTC.

For the CDR3, the DNA is TGTGCCAGCAGTTTACAAGCGAACACTGAAGCTTTCTTT. Its translation is CASSLQANTEAFF. This chain links TRBV12-3 or TRBV12-4 with TRBJ1-1; D unresolved. Between the trimmed V and J ends, which lost 2 bases and 1 base, there was a span of 5 bases. The CDR3 is 13 residues long.

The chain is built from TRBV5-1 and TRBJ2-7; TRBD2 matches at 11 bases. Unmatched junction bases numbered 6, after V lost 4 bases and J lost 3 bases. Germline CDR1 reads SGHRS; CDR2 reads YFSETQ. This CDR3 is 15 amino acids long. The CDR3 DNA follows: TGCGCCAGCAGCACTGGGACTAGCGGTAACTACGAGCAGTACTTC. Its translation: CASSTGTSGNYEQYF.